The clone carrying this T cell receptor beta chain appeared a few times. Its antigen is currently unknown. No patient had received any treatment before thyroid surgery. TCRdb re-called clones via MiXCR from the PCR reads. The table records 5,500 to 8,000 clones, about a third of them present only once. These data originate in a study of metastatic and nonmetastatic thyroid tumors. General study results and limits: Malignant tumors reportedly showed significantly higher TCR beta diversity than benign nodules in both blood and tumor.

This TCR was sampled from a female donor with papillary thyroid cancer or a benign thyroid nodule (not recorded which). Some clones in this sample may be carry-over from other donors' samples. The sample comprised adjacent normal tissue.

Here the CDR3 reads CATSDGGVDTGELFF. CDR3 nucleotide sequence: TGTGCCACCAGTGATGGGGGCGTCGACACCGGGGAGCTGTTTTTT. The chain couples TRBV24-1 to TRBJ2-2; a weak D match, TRBD1 (6 bases). Germline-derived CDR1 and CDR2 are KGHDR and SFDVKD. V lost 3 bases and J lost 3, with 10 bases in between. This CDR3 has 15 amino acids.